Given below is one T cell receptor (beta chain) in context. Assay used: immunoSEQ multiplex PCR; TCRdb lists only in-frame clones, some missing. There are some 490,000 clones in the sample; 75% to 90% occur only once, and more than 7.5% lies in the top ten. This entry comes from a study of blood T cell repertoires in COVID-19. V gave up 4 bases and J gave up 4 bases, with 11 bases separating them. CDR3 length: 13 amino acids. Germline-derived CDR1 and CDR2 are SGHDT and YYEEEE. This TCR was recovered from a woman in her fifties or sixties who had recovered from COVID-19. The chain links TRBV5-6 to TRBJ1-1, with D maybe TRBD1 (6 bases). Sequencing was performed on PBMCs or T cells enriched from blood (not recorded which). The CDR3 DNA reads as TGTGCCAGCAGCCGCGGACAGACCACTGAAGCTTTCTTT. This sequence encodes CASSRGQTTEAFF.